Listed below are T cell receptor beta chains from one sample, sequenced in a study of T cell repertoires in aging, cancer and after chemotherapy. MiXCR, applied by TCRdb to the multiplex PCR reads, yields one record per CDR3 protein. This sample carries some 2,900 distinct CDR3 sequences, roughly 45% of them seen once, and the ten largest clones take approximately 8%. The sample comprised blood. Receptors originate from a human donor with a blood cancer. Each CDR3 is given with its conserved first and last residue. A D gene is named only where the DNA matches it firmly. The size entry is marked missing in some rows and otherwise reads once, few, many or a size class.

>-|TRBV12-3/TRBV12-4|TRBJ2-3|-
TGTGCCAGCAGTCTGACGACTAGCACAGATACGCAGTATTTT
CASSLTTSTDTQYF
>-|TRBV29-1|TRBJ2-4|-
TGCAGCGTTGTGCAGGGGTCCAAAAACATTCAGTACTTC
CSVVQGSKNIQYF
>-|TRBV20-1|TRBJ2-3|-
TGCAGTGCCTGGATGATCTCGGGGGGAGGACAGGTCACAGATACGCAGTATTTT
CSAWMISGGGQVTDTQYF
>-|TRBV12-3/TRBV12-4|TRBJ2-6|TRBD1
TGTGCCAGCAGCCCGGGACAGGCCTCTGGGGGCAACGTCCTGACTTTC
CASSPGQASGGNVLTF
>few|TRBV12-3/TRBV12-4|TRBJ2-3|-
TGTGCCAGCAGGCAGGGGATGACCGGGAGGCGAGATACGCAGTATTTT
CASRQGMTGRRDTQYF
>-|TRBV7-2|TRBJ2-7|TRBD1
TGTGCCAGCAGCCATCCGGGACAGGGGATGTACGAGCAGTACTTC
CASSHPGQGMYEQYF
>-|TRBV27|TRBJ2-2|TRBD1
TGTGCCAGTAGGGGACAGCGTATCACCGGGGAGCTGTTTTTT
CASRGQRITGELFF
>-|TRBV7-4|TRBJ2-5|-
TGTGCCAGCAGCTTAGCGATTGGGCTAGAAGAGACCCAGTACTTC
CASSLAIGLEETQYF
>-|TRBV6-5|TRBJ1-5|-
TGTGCCAGCAGTTTCTCAGGGTTCGGAGATCAGCCCCAGCATTTT
CASSFSGFGDQPQHF
>-|TRBV30|TRBJ1-1|-
TGTGCCTGGAGTGTGCCAGGGGTGAGGACTGAAGCTTTCTTT
CAWSVPGVRTEAFF
>-|TRBV19|TRBJ1-1|TRBD1
TGTGCCAGTAGCCCAGGACAGGGTATAAACGCTTTCTTT
CASSPGQGINAFF